This entry lists 18 T cell receptor beta chains sequenced from one sample in a study of blood T cell repertoires in COVID-19. Sequenced by immunoSEQ multiplex PCR; TCRdb stores in-frame clones only, minus some. The sample holds fewer than 350,000 clones, approximately 86% seen once. Sequencing was performed on peripheral blood. The receptors originated from a woman aged 25 to 39 who had recovered from COVID-19.

The chain joins TRBV10-3 to TRBJ1-4, with a weak D call TRBD1 (6 bases). With 3 bases removed from V and 6 bases from J, the gap between germline ends came to 11 bases. The germline V gene has CDR1 ENHRY and CDR2 SYGVKD. CDR3 length: 14 residues. The CDR3 DNA sequence: TGTGCCATCAGTGACTTTGCAGGGGATGAAAAACTGTTTTTT. Translation: CAISDFAGDEKLFF.

J is TRBJ1-3 and V is TRBV6-5; unclear D gene. With 7 bases removed from V and 4 bases from J, the gap between germline ends came to 11 bases. Germline V gene data show CDR1 as MNHEY and CDR2 as SVGAGI. CDR3 length: 13 amino acids. The CDR3 DNA follows: TGTGCCAGCACTAACGACGGGGGAAACACCATATATTTT. Protein sequence: CASTNDGGNTIYF.

The CDR3 spells CASSLGRSGFNEQYF. CDR3 nucleotide sequence: TGTGCCAGCAGCTTAGGTAGATCGGGTTTCAACGAGCAGTACTTC. The rearrangement uses TRBV7-2 and TRBJ2-7; no definite D call. The CDR3 runs to 15 residues. Germline V CDR1 and CDR2: SGHTA, FQGNSA. V gave up 1 base and J gave up 5 bases, with 15 bases separating them.

The chain employs TRBV25-1 and TRBJ2-1; 7 bases match TRBD2. The CDR3 spans 16 residues. CDR1 and CDR2 (germline): MGHDK, SYGVNS. The V segment lost 0 bases and the J segment 5 bases; nucleotides outside the gene matches: 7. This chain's CDR3 is CASSEYAASGHNEQFF. CDR3 DNA sequence: TGTGCCAGCAGTGAATATGCGGCTAGCGGACACAATGAGCAGTTCTTC.

The chain couples TRBV7-9 to TRBJ2-1; TRBD1 agrees at 7 bases. The trim removed 5 bases at V and 0 bases at J, leaving 10 bases unmatched. From germline, CDR1 is SEHNR and CDR2 FQNEAQ (reference sequence). This CDR3 spans 17 amino acids. As DNA, the CDR3 is TGTGCCAGCAGCGGTCACAGGGGACCGAGCTCCTACAATGAGCAGTTCTTC. This sequence encodes CASSGHRGPSSYNEQFF. Full variable domain (missing parts from reference TRBV7-9 and TRBJ2-1): DTGVSQNPRHKITKRGQNVTFRCDPISEHNRLYWYRQTLGQGPEFLTYFQNEAQLEKSRLLSDRFSAERPKGSFSTLEIQRTEQGDSAMYLCASSGHRGPSSYNEQFFGPGTRLTVL.

This chain joins TRBV5-1 and TRBJ2-3, with TRBD1 matching over 7 bases. The germline V gene has CDR1 SGHRS and CDR2 YFSETQ. This CDR3 is 15 amino acids long. The V segment lost 3 bases and the J segment 0 bases; nucleotides outside the gene matches: 4. As DNA, the CDR3 is TGCGCCAGCAGCTGGACAGGCGATAGCACAGATACGCAGTATTTT. Protein: CASSWTGDSTDTQYF.

This clone appeared a single time. V and J are TRBV5-1 and TRBJ2-5, with 7 bases aligning to TRBD2. CDR3 length equals 16 residues. Germline V gene data show CDR1 as SGHRS and CDR2 as YFSETQ. The ends lost 0 bases at V and 5 bases at J; junction bases unmatched: 10. The CDR3 reads CASSLVSGGTGETQYF. The DNA for the CDR3 is TGCGCCAGCAGCTTGGTCTCCGGGGGGACGGGGGAGACCCAGTACTTC. The complete variable domain, with remaining parts taken from reference TRBV5-1 and TRBJ2-5, reads KAGVTQTPRYLIKTRGQQVTLSCSPISGHRSVSWYQQTPGQGLQFLFEYFSETQRNKGNFPGRFSGRQFSNSRSEMNVSTLELGDSALYLCASSLVSGGTGETQYFGPGTRLLVL.

The chain combines TRBV3-1 (or the pseudogene TRBV3-2) with TRBJ2-5; 7 bases map to TRBD1. V lost 4 bases and J lost 5; bases outside the gene matches: 4. CDR3 size: 13 residues. Per germline, CDR1 LGHDT and CDR2 YNNKEL (reference sequence). Here the CDR3 reads CASSPPDRETQYF. The CDR3 nucleotides read TGTGCCAGCAGCCCGCCGGACAGGGAGACCCAGTACTTC.

This clone was seen a handful of times. The CDR3 region is CASSFLHLLRNQPQHF. The CDR3 nucleotides read TGTGCCAGCAGTTTCCTCCATTTGTTGCGAAATCAGCCCCAGCATTTT. V usage is TRBV28 and J usage is TRBJ1-5; D ambiguous. Germline values: CDR1 MDHEN, CDR2 SYDVKM. The V end lost 3 bases, the J end lost 4 bases, and 16 bases lay between the germline ends. This CDR3 is built from 16 residues.

This clone is a singleton in its sample. The chain uses TRBV6-2 or TRBV6-3 and TRBJ1-2, with TRBD1 matching 9 bases. Germline V gene sequence: CDR1 MNHEY, CDR2 SVGEGT. V shed 5 bases and J 6 bases; nucleotides not matched to a gene: 13. The CDR3 runs to 16 residues. The chain's CDR3 is CASSRKKTGQGHGYTF. The CDR3 coding sequence is TGTGCCAGCAGTAGGAAGAAAACGGGACAGGGCCATGGCTACACCTTC.

V and J are TRBV7-2 and TRBJ2-7, with D perhaps TRBD2 (6 bases). The length of the CDR3 is 16 residues. Trimming shortened V by 4 bases and J by 4 bases, and 20 bases separated the two germline ends. From germline, CDR1 is SGHTA and CDR2 FQGNSA. The CDR3 loop reads CASSSRGTAPGYEQYF. The CDR3 nucleotides are TGTGCCAGCAGCTCAAGAGGGACTGCCCCTGGGTACGAGCAGTACTTC.

The V call is TRBV5-1, the J call TRBJ1-1, with D uncertain. V lost 2 bases, J lost 0 bases, and 8 bases lay in between. The CDR3 is 14 amino acids. Germline V gene data show CDR1 as SGHRS and CDR2 as YFSETQ. For the CDR3, the DNA is TGCGCCAGCAGCTTATACGAGATGAACACTGAAGCTTTCTTT. Encoded protein: CASSLYEMNTEAFF. Full variable domain (remainder filled in from reference TRBV5-1 and TRBJ1-1): KAGVTQTPRYLIKTRGQQVTLSCSPISGHRSVSWYQQTPGQGLQFLFEYFSETQRNKGNFPGRFSGRQFSNSRSEMNVSTLELGDSALYLCASSLYEMNTEAFFGQGTRLTVV.

The chain has TRBV7-3 and TRBJ2-5; the D gene is possibly TRBD2 (7 bases). V lost 1 base and J lost 0, with 12 bases in between. Germline values: CDR1 SGHTA, CDR2 FQGTGA. The length of the CDR3 is 16 residues. The CDR3 bases are TGTGCCAGCAGCTTAAGGGGGGGCTCGTACCAAGAGACCCAGTACTTC. Its translation is CASSLRGGSYQETQYF.

The CDR3 DNA follows: TGTGCCAGCAGCAATCTAGCGGGGGGAGAGGAGACCCAGTACTTC. It translates to CASSNLAGGEETQYF. V is TRBV7-9 and J is TRBJ2-5; 11 bases are a match to TRBD2. In germline, CDR1 is SEHNR, CDR2 FQNEAQ (reference sequence). Trimming removed 5 bases from V and 5 bases from J; junction bases left unmatched: 7. CDR3 length: 15 amino acids.

This clone showed up just once. The chain couples TRBV2 to TRBJ2-3; 9 positions agree with TRBD2. Losses at the gene ends were 1 base for V and 2 bases for J; bases not matched to a gene: 1. This CDR3 spans 15 amino acids. CDR1 SNHLY and CDR2 FYNNEI come from the germline V gene. The CDR3 coding sequence is TGTGCCAGCAGTGAAGGACTAGCGGCCACAGATACGCAGTATTTT. This sequence encodes CASSEGLAATDTQYF.

This chain uses TRBV20-1 with TRBJ1-5; 7 nucleotides line up with TRBD1. Per the germline V gene, CDR1 is DFQATT and CDR2 is SNEGSKA (reference sequence). This CDR3 comprises 15 residues. Germline trimming cut 3 bases from V and 4 bases from J; bases unmatched to any gene: 9. The CDR3 region has the DNA TGCAGTGCTAGTTTGGGCCAGGGGGTGAATCAGCCCCAGCATTTT. It codes for CSASLGQGVNQPQHF.

This clone showed up just a few times. This rearrangement joins TRBV5-1 to TRBJ2-5, with D possibly matching TRBD1 (6 bases). CDR3 size: 14 residues. Germline loops: CDR1 SGHRS, CDR2 YFSETQ. The V end was cut by 4 bases, the J end by 2 bases, with 12 bases between. CDR3: CASSLGQPQETQYF. The CDR3 region has the DNA TGCGCCAGCAGCCTCGGACAGCCTCAAGAGACCCAGTACTTC.

The rearrangement links TRBV5-1 to TRBJ2-4; a weak D match, TRBD2 (6 bases). Germline CDR1 reads SGHRS; CDR2 reads YFSETQ. V lost 1 base and J 6 bases, leaving 14 bases between the germline ends. This CDR3 contains 15 residues. This chain's CDR3 is CASSLMLAKGNIQYF. The DNA of the CDR3 is TGCGCCAGCAGCTTGATGCTAGCGAAGGGAAACATTCAGTACTTC.